This TCR beta chain was recovered during a study of T-cell memory formation after mild COVID-19. Findings of the study overall: Confirmation of SARS-CoV-2 specificity was lacking for second-wave clones peaking day 37. CD4+ contracting clones lay mainly in CM and EM, CD8+ ones in EMRA.

Worth noting for this clonotype: Antigen unknown.

TCRdb reprocessed the 5' RACE reads via MiXCR and lists one record per CDR3 protein. The sample lists about 350,000 distinct CDR3 sequences, roughly an eighth occurring once. The sequenced sample consisted of PBMCs or a T cell subset sorted from them (not recorded which). The sequence derives from a young man who had mild COVID-19 (a few samples of this study predate the infection). Cell type and time point are not known.

CDR3 nucleotides: TGTGCCTGGGGGTCTTACGAGCAGTACTTC. Translated, it gives CAWGSYEQYF. V is TRBV30 and J is TRBJ2-7; D ambiguous. The germline V and J ends were trimmed by 5 bases and 4 bases, with 6 bases remaining between them. Germline V gene data show CDR1 as GTSNPN and CDR2 as SVGIG (reference sequence). This CDR3 contains 10 residues.